This entry features one T cell receptor (beta chain) sequence. As yet, its antigen is unknown. Then a second PCR, running about 6 to 12 cycles, was carried out with a sample-barcoded 5' primer and a J-beta primer mix. Every cDNA molecule bore a tag from a template-switch adaptor containing 12 random nucleotides. In TCRdb, the 5' RACE reads were re-called with MiXCR into one record per CDR3 protein. The repertoire holds 1.8 million or so distinct CDR3 sequences, with about 39% as singletons. CDR3 length: 15 amino acids. CDR1 is SGDLS, CDR2 YYNGEE, per germline. Trimming left V 0 bases short and J 4 bases short, with 11 bases between. The data derive from a study of blood T cells in healthy people across ages. Staff drew about 10 milliliters of peripheral blood from each donor. The study's findings and limits: While age rose, TCR beta diversity per million T cells dropped in a roughly linear way.

This sequence joins TRBV9 and TRBJ1-5; D may be TRBD1 (6 bases). Material: blood. This receptor was taken from a human donor in good health. CDR3 protein: CASSVGTVDNQPQHF. DNA of the CDR3: TGTGCCAGCAGCGTAGGGACAGTAGATAATCAGCCCCAGCATTTT.